The 3 T cell receptor beta chains presented below share a single source sample, sequenced in a study of T cell responses to AZD1222 COVID-19 vaccine. The repertoire was sequenced with immunoSEQ multiplex PCR; TCRdb's copy has only in-frame clones and lacks some. The table has roughly 200,000 clones, approximately 92% seen once. The sequencing used peripheral blood, collected on day 0 of AZD1222 vaccination. Receptor source: an adult in good health.

The genes are TRBV6-2 or TRBV6-3 and TRBJ1-6, with 9 bases that match TRBD1. From germline, CDR1 is MNHEY and CDR2 SVGEGT. V trimming: 6 bases; J trimming: 9 bases; junction bases outside the gene matches: 6. This CDR3 has 14 residues. CDR3 amino acids: CASSQQGARSPLHF. Here the CDR3 DNA reads TGTGCCAGCAGCCAACAGGGGGCGCGTTCACCCCTCCACTTT.

The genes are TRBV5-4 and TRBJ2-1; 7 bases agree with TRBD1. The CDR3 has 14 amino acids. Per the germline V gene, CDR1 is SGHNT and CDR2 is YYREEE (reference sequence). V shed 4 bases and J 4 bases; nucleotides not matched to a gene: 5. This CDR3 is CASSLRQGYNEQFF. CDR3 sequence (DNA): TGTGCCAGCAGCCTGCGACAGGGTTACAATGAGCAGTTCTTC.

The rearrangement joins TRBV5-4 to TRBJ2-2; perhaps D is TRBD1 or TRBD2 (5 bases each). The length of the CDR3 is 16 residues. The V and J ends lost 4 bases and 0 bases respectively, with 13 bases between them. Germline V lookup: CDR1 SGHNT, CDR2 YYREEE (reference sequence). The CDR3 DNA follows: TGTGCCAGCAGCCCACCGGGGCCATCGAACACCGGGGAGCTGTTTTTT. Residues: CASSPPGPSNTGELFF.